This TCR beta chain was sequenced in a study of OX40 agonist ivuxolimab in advanced cancers. The overall study: Patients enrolled in dose escalation were diagnosed with hepatocellular carcinoma, melanoma, renal cell or head and neck cancer. Aged roughly 23 to 85 with a mean of about 63 years, they were around 79% male.

This CDR3 has 14 residues. Germline assignment: CDR1 SGHRS and CDR2 YFSETQ. J was trimmed by 4 bases and V by 10 bases; bases with no gene match: 13. Some clones are missing from TCRdb's copy, which holds only in-frame ones; the method was immunoSEQ multiplex PCR. Altogether 50,000 to 65,000 clones are present, 86% being singletons, with the ten largest covering about 0.6%. Sample: CD4+ or CD8+ T cells sorted from blood, taken in a trial of the OX40 agonist ivuxolimab. V is TRBV5-1 and J is TRBJ2-7, with TRBD2 identical over 8 bases. The clonotype originates from an adult with an advanced solid tumor such as melanoma, head and neck, liver or kidney cancer. CDR3 bases: TGCGCCCCCCCAGCGGCGGGGGGCGGTTACGAGCAGTACTTC. It encodes CAPPAAGGGYEQYF. The full variable domain, completed using reference TRBV5-1 and TRBJ2-7, is KAGVTQTPRYLIKTRGQQVTLSCSPISGHRSVSWYQQTPGQGLQFLFEYFSETQRNKGNFPGRFSGRQFSNSRSEMNVSTLELGDSALYLCAPPAAGGGYEQYFGPGTRLTVT.